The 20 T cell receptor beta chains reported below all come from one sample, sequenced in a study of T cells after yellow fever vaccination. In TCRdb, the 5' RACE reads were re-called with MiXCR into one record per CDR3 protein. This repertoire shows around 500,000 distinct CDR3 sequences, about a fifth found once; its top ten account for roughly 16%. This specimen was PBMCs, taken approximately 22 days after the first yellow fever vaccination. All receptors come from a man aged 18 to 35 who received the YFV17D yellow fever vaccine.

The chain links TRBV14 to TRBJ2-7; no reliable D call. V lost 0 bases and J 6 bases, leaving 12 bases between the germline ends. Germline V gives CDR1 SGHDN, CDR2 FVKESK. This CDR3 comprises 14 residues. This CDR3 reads CASSQEGESFEQYV. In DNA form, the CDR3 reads TGTGCCAGCAGCCAAGAGGGTGAGTCGTTCGAGCAGTACGTC.

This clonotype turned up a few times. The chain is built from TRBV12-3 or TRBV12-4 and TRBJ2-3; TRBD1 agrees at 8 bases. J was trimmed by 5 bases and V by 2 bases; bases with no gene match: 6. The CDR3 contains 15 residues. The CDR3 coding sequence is TGTGCCAGCAGTTTAAGACAGGGGACACAAGATACGCAGTATTTT. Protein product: CASSLRQGTQDTQYF.

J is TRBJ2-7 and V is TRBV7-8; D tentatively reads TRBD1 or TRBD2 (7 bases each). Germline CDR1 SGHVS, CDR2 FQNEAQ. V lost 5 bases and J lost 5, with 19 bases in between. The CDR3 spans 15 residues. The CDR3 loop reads CASSDRRGGLHEQYF. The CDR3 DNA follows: TGTGCCAGCAGCGACCGCAGGGGGGGGCTCCACGAGCAGTACTTC.

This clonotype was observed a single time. CDR3 bases: TGTGCCAGCAACCCGACTAGCGCCCGCACAGATACGCAGTATTTT. Encoded protein: CASNPTSARTDTQYF. V is TRBV9 and J is TRBJ2-3, with TRBD2 matching over 8 bases. V was pared by 6 bases and J by 1 base, with 7 bases of the junction left unmatched. The CDR3 length is 15 residues. Germline CDR1 is SGDLS and CDR2 is YYNGEE.

CDR3 sequence reads: CAWSVRGAGELFF. The CDR3 nucleotides are TGTGCCTGGAGTGTCCGAGGGGCCGGGGAGCTGTTTTTT. The chain has TRBV30 and TRBJ2-2; the D gene could be TRBD1 or TRBD2 (5 bases each). This CDR3 is 13 amino acids long. Trimming cost V 0 bases and J 6 bases, with 8 bases left between them. Germline V lookup: CDR1 GTSNPN, CDR2 SVGIG (reference sequence).

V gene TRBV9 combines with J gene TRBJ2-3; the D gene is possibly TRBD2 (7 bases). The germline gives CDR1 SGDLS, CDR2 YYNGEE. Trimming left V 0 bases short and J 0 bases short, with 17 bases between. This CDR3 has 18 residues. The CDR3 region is CASSVAGAGTTSTDTQYF. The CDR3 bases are TGTGCCAGCAGCGTAGCGGGGGCCGGGACTACTAGCACAGATACGCAGTATTTT.

The CDR3 region is CATSDPKTSSYNEQFF. The CDR3 bases are TGTGCCACCAGTGACCCCAAAACCAGCTCCTACAATGAGCAGTTCTTC. The chain recombines TRBV24-1 with TRBJ2-1; D gene unclear. Per the germline V gene, CDR1 is KGHDR and CDR2 is SFDVKD. Trimming removed 4 bases at V and 0 bases at J, with 12 bases between. This CDR3 region has 16 residues.

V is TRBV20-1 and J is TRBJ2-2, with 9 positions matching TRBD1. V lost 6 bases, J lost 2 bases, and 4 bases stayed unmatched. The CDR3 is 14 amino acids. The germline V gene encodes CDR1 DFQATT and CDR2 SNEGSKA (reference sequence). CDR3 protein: CSAQGARNTGELFF. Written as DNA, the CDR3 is TGCAGTGCACAGGGGGCTCGAAACACCGGGGAGCTGTTTTTT.

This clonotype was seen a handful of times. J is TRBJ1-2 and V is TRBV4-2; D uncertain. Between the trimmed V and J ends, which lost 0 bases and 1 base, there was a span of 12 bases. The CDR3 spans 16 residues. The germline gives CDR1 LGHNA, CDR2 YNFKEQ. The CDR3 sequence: CASSQDALNDNYGYTF. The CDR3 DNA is TGTGCCAGCAGCCAAGACGCGCTGAACGATAACTATGGCTACACCTTC.

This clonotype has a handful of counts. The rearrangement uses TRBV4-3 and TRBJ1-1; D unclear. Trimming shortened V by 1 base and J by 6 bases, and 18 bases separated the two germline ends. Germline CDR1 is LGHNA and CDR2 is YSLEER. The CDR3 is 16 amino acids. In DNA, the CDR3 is TGCGCCAGCAGCCAAGGTTACGCAAGTGTTTTGTCTGAAGCTTTCTTT. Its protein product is CASSQGYASVLSEAFF.

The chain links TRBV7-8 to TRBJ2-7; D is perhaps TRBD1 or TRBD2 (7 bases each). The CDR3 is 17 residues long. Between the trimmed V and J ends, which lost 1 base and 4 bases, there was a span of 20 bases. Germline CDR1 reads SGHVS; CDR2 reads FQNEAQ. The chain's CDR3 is CASSLEWGQREIYEQYV. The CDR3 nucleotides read TGTGCCAGCAGCTTAGAGTGGGGACAGCGGGAAATATACGAGCAGTACGTC.

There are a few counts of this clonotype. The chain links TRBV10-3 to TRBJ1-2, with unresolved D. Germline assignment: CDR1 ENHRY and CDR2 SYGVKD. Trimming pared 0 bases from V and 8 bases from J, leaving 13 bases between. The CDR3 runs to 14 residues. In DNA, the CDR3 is TGTGCCATCAGTGAGTCGAAGGGCATGGGCGGCTACACCTTC. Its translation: CAISESKGMGGYTF.

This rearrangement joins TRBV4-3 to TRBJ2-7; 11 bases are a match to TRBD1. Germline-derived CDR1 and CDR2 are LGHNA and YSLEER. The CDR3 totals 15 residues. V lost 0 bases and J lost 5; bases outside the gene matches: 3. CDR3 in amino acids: CASSQERDRGNEQYF. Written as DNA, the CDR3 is TGCGCCAGCAGCCAAGAAAGGGACAGGGGGAACGAGCAGTACTTC.

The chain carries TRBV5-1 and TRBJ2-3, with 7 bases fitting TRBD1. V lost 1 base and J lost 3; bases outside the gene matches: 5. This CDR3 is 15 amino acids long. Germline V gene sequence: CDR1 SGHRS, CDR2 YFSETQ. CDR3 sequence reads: CASSLSHRGTDTQYF. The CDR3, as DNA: TGCGCCAGCAGCTTGTCCCACAGGGGAACAGATACGCAGTATTTT.

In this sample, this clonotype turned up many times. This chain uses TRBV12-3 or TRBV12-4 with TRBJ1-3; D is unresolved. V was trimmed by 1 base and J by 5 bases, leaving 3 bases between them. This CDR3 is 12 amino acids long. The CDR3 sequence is CASSLERNTIYF. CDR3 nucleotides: TGTGCCAGCAGTTTAGAACGAAACACCATATATTTT.

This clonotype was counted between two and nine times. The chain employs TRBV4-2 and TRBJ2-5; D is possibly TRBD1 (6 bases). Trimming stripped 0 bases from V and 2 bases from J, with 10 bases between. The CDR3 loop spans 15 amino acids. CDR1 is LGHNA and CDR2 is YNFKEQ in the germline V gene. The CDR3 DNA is TGTGCCAGCAGCCAAGATCGGGACATACAAGAGACCCAGTACTTC. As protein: CASSQDRDIQETQYF.

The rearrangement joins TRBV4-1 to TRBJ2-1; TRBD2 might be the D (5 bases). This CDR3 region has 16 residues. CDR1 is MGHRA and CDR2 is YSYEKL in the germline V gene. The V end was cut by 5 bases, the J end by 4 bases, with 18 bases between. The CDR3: CASSKTILEIYNEQFF. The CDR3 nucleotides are TGCGCCAGCAGCAAAACTATACTAGAGATATACAATGAGCAGTTCTTC.

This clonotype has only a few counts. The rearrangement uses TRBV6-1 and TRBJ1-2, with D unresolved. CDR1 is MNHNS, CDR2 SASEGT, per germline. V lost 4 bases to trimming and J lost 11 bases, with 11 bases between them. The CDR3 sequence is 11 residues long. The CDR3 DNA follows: TGTGCCAGCAGTGGTCAGTATGATTACACCTTC. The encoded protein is CASSGQYDYTF.

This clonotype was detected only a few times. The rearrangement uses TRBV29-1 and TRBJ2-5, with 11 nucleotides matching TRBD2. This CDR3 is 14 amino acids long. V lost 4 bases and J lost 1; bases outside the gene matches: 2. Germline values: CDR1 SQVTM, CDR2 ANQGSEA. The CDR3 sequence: CSVVLAGGQETQYF. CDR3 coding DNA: TGCAGCGTTGTCCTAGCGGGGGGCCAAGAGACCCAGTACTTC.

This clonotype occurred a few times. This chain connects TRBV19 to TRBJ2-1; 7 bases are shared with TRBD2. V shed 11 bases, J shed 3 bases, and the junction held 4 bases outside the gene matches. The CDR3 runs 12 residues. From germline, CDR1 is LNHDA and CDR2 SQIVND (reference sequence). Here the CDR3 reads CAAAGDYNEQFF. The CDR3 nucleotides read TGTGCCGCCGCGGGGGACTACAATGAGCAGTTCTTC.